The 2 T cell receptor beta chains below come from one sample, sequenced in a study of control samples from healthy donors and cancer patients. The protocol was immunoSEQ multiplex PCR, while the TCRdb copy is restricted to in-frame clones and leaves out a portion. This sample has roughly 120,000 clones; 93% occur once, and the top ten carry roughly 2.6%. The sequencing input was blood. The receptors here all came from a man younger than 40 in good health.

CDR3 sequence: CASSLTGKPTDTQYF. The CDR3 DNA reads TGTGCCAGCAGTCTAACAGGCAAGCCCACAGATACGCAGTATTTT. The chain employs TRBV6-5 and TRBJ2-3, with D possibly TRBD1 on 5 matching bases. From germline, CDR1 is MNHEY and CDR2 SVGAGI. This CDR3 contains 15 residues. Trimming cost V 5 bases and J 2 bases, with 14 bases left between them.

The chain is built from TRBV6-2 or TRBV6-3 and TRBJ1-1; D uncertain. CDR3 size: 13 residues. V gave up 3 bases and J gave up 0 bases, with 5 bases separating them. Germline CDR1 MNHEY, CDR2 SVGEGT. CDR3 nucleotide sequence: TGTGCCAGCAGTTATTCTCTGAACACTGAAGCTTTCTTT. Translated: CASSYSLNTEAFF.